This T cell receptor beta chain comes out of a study of T-cell reconstitution after alpha-beta-depleted transplantation in children. This clonotype was seen repeatedly, ten times or more. Unique molecular identifiers were built into the TCRbeta library. TCRdb used MiXCR to reprocess the PCR reads, holding one entry per CDR3 protein. Found here are about 610,000 distinct CDR3 sequences, over 9.5% of them singletons; the top ten hold less than 4.5%. The CDR3 covers 13 residues. Germline CDR1 and CDR2: LGHDT and YNNKEL (reference sequence). Trimming removed 0 bases at V and 7 bases at J, with 7 bases between.

The sequencing here drew on PBMCs from the stem cell graft donor, taken from the stem cell graft. The rearrangement joins TRBV3-1 to TRBJ2-1; unclear D gene. This sequence originates from a human donor who donated a stem cell graft to a child with acute myeloid leukemia. CDR3 protein: CASSQDLRNEQFF. In DNA, the CDR3 is TGTGCCAGCAGCCAAGATTTAAGGAATGAGCAGTTCTTC.